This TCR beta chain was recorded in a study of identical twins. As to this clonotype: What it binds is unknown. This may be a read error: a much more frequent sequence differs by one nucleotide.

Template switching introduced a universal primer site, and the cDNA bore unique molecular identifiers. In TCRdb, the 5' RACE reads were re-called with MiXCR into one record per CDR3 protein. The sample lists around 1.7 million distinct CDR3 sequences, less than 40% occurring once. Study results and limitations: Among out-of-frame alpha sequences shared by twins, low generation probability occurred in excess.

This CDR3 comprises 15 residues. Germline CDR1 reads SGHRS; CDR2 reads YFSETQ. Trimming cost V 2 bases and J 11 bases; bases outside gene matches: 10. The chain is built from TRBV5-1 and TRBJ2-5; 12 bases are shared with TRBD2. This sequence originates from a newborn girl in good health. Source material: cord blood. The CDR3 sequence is CASSLATSGSNEQYF. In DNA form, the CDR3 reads TGCGCCAGCAGCTTAGCGACTAGCGGGAGCAATGAGCAGTACTTC.